The 31 T cell receptor beta chains given below trace back to one sample, sequenced in a study of metastatic and nonmetastatic thyroid tumors. Thyroid surgery had not been preceded by any treatment in any patient. Via MiXCR, TCRdb re-called the PCR reads. Of tens of thousands of clones in the sample, 16% are singletons; the top ten hold roughly 6.6%. The sequenced material came from blood. These receptors were obtained from a male donor with papillary thyroid cancer or a benign thyroid nodule (not recorded which). Some clones in this sample may be carry-over from other donors' samples.

This clone has a count of ten or more. The CDR3 sequence is CASSSPDRGYTEAFF. For the CDR3, the DNA is TGTGCCAGCAGCTCTCCGGACAGGGGGTACACTGAAGCTTTCTTT. V gene TRBV7-9 combines with J gene TRBJ1-1; TRBD1 matches at 10 bases. Trimming at V came to 4 bases and at J to 3 bases, leaving 5 bases not matched to a gene. Germline lookup yields CDR1 SEHNR and CDR2 FQNEAQ (reference sequence). The CDR3 length is 15 residues. Drawing the rest from reference TRBV7-9 and TRBJ1-1, the complete variable domain is DTGVSQNPRHKITKRGQNVTFRCDPISEHNRLYWYRQTLGQGPEFLTYFQNEAQLEKSRLLSDRFSAERPKGSFSTLEIQRTEQGDSAMYLCASSSPDRGYTEAFFGQGTRLTVV.

Remarks on this clone: A read error may produce the germline difference seen at one junction end. V is TRBV12-3 or TRBV12-4 and J is TRBJ1-4; TRBD1 matches 8 bases. The CDR3 spans 15 residues. CDR3 in DNA: TGTGCCAGCAGTTTATGGGACAGGCAGAATGAAAAAATGTTTTTT. Its protein is CASSLWDRQNEKMFF.

This clone has ten or more counts. The chain couples TRBV4-1 to TRBJ1-2; 7 bases fit TRBD1. The CDR3 loop spans 16 amino acids. V dropped 4 bases and J dropped 7; count of bases not matched to a gene: 15. Germline V gene sequence: CDR1 MGHRA, CDR2 YSYEKL. The CDR3 is CASSRLPGQLGGGYTF. Here the CDR3 DNA reads TGCGCCAGCAGCCGGCTCCCGGGACAGCTCGGAGGTGGCTACACCTTC.

This clone came up many times. The chain is built from TRBV20-1 and TRBJ1-1; no firm D call. The germline V gene has CDR1 DFQATT and CDR2 SNEGSKA (reference sequence). Trimming removed 2 bases at V and 8 bases at J, with 12 bases between. This CDR3 is built from 12 residues. CDR3 sequence: CSARSPRGEAFF. The CDR3 nucleotides are TGCAGTGCTAGATCACCCCGGGGAGAAGCTTTCTTT.

In its sample, this clone was seen many times. The CDR3 loop reads CASSYLRESPYEQYF. CDR3 DNA: TGTGCCAGCAGTTACTTGAGGGAGAGCCCCTACGAGCAGTACTTC. The chain is built from TRBV6-6 and TRBJ2-7; the D gene is possibly TRBD2 (5 bases). The germline V gene has CDR1 MNHNY and CDR2 SVGAGI (reference sequence). This CDR3 region has 15 residues. Between the trimmed V and J ends, which lost 1 base and 2 bases, there was a span of 12 bases.

This clone was seen a few times. As the CDR3 is not closed by the conserved phenylalanine or tryptophan, this likely results from a read error. The V gene is TRBV20-1, the J gene TRBJ2-7; 9 bases line up with TRBD2. Trimming took 5 bases from V and 4 from J; bases not matched to a gene: 9. Germline CDR1 reads DFQATT; CDR2 reads SNEGSKA (reference sequence). This CDR3 has 14 residues. CDR3 loop: CSAPTGGRAYEQYL. In DNA form, the CDR3 reads TGCAGTGCTCCCACGGGCGGGAGGGCATACGAGCAGTACCTC.

This clone was seen at least ten times. The V and J genes are TRBV27 and TRBJ1-5, with D unclear. The CDR3 is 14 amino acids. V lost 3 bases and J lost 3, with 9 bases in between. Per the germline V gene, CDR1 is MNHEY and CDR2 is SMNVEV (reference sequence). The CDR3 DNA reads as TGTGCCAGCAGTTTGATGGCCGCCAATCAGCCCCAGCATTTT. Its protein product is CASSLMAANQPQHF.

The genes are TRBV3-1 and TRBJ1-2; D is undetermined. The germline V gene encodes CDR1 LGHDT and CDR2 YNNKEL (reference sequence). This CDR3 has 12 amino acids. The ends were cut back, 0 bases at V and 10 bases at J, with 9 bases in the middle. CDR3 in DNA: TGTGCCAGCAGCCAAGAAAGGGCGGACTACACCTTC. Residues: CASSQERADYTF.

This chain joins TRBV28 and TRBJ1-3; D gene uncertain. This CDR3 region has 12 residues. Trimming removed 6 bases from V and 4 bases from J, with 7 bases in between. Germline V lookup: CDR1 MDHEN, CDR2 SYDVKM. CDR3 region: CASSKPGNTIYF. The CDR3 DNA reads TGTGCCAGCAGCAAGCCCGGAAACACCATATATTTT.

The rearrangement uses TRBV5-4 and TRBJ2-1, with D possibly TRBD2 on 6 matching bases. CDR3 length: 14 amino acids. V shed 6 bases and J shed 7 bases, with 17 bases lying between them. From germline, CDR1 is SGHNT and CDR2 YYREEE (reference sequence). The CDR3 nucleotides are TGTGCCAGCATCCCTAGCGAATTTGTAAATGAGCAGTTCTTC. This translates into CASIPSEFVNEQFF.

This clone was counted only a few times. The J gene is TRBJ2-1, the V gene TRBV2; D is possibly TRBD1 or TRBD2 (5 bases each). CDR1 SNHLY and CDR2 FYNNEI come from the germline V gene. The CDR3 consists of 13 residues. V was clipped by 8 bases and J by 6 bases, with 14 bases between them. The CDR3 sequence: CASGYGAGNEQFF. For the CDR3, the DNA is TGTGCCAGCGGGTACGGGGCCGGCAATGAGCAGTTCTTC.

This clone occurred many times. The chain couples TRBV28 to TRBJ2-5; 8 positions agree with TRBD2. There are 16 residues in the CDR3. CDR1 is MDHEN, CDR2 SYDVKM, per germline. V lost 6 bases and J lost 4; bases outside the gene matches: 13. The CDR3: CASSFSSGRARETQYF. DNA of the CDR3: TGTGCCAGCAGCTTCTCCTCCGGGAGGGCCAGAGAGACCCAGTACTTC.

CDR3 nucleotide sequence: TGTGCCTGGAGTACGGGACACCGCGGAGAGCAGTACTTC. As protein: CAWSTGHRGEQYF. This chain joins TRBV30 and TRBJ2-7; the D gene is possibly TRBD1 (6 bases). V gave up 2 bases and J gave up 7 bases, with 15 bases separating them. Per germline, CDR1 GTSNPN and CDR2 SVGIG (reference sequence). The CDR3 extends over 13 amino acids.

The sample holds one count of this clone. This chain uses TRBV15 with TRBJ2-1; possibly TRBD1 or TRBD2 for D (5 bases each). Trimming left V 5 bases short and J 4 bases short, with 12 bases between. The CDR3 consists of 14 residues. Germline CDR1 reads LNHNV; CDR2 reads YYDKDF (reference sequence). CDR3 DNA: TGTGCCACCAGCCCAGGGACCAGGTACAATGAGCAGTTCTTC. Amino acid sequence: CATSPGTRYNEQFF. The whole variable domain, filled in from reference TRBV15 and TRBJ2-1, reads DAMVIQNPRYQVTQFGKPVTLSCSQTLNHNVMYWYQQKSSQAPKLLFHYYDKDFNNEADTPDNFQSRRPNTSFCFLDIRSPGLGDTAMYLCATSPGTRYNEQFFGPGTRLTVL.

This clone ranks as medium-sized. J is TRBJ2-7 and V is TRBV2; TRBD2 aligns across 12 bases. Germline V lookup: CDR1 SNHLY, CDR2 FYNNEI. The V segment lost 0 bases and the J segment 7 bases; nucleotides outside the gene matches: 13. This CDR3 is built from 18 residues. In DNA, the CDR3 is TGTGCCAGCAGTGAAGCTGGCACCCTAGCGGGAGGGCCGAGGGAGCAGTACTTC. Encoded protein: CASSEAGTLAGGPREQYF.

The gene calls are TRBV6-2 or TRBV6-3 and TRBJ2-3; possibly TRBD2 for D (5 bases). Looked up from germline, CDR1 is MNHEY and CDR2 is SVGEGT. The V and J ends lost 5 bases and 0 bases respectively, with 9 bases between them. There are 14 residues in the CDR3. The CDR3 nucleotides are TGTGCCAGCAGTCCCCGGGAAAGCACAGATACGCAGTATTTT. This gives the protein CASSPRESTDTQYF.

This clone was observed a handful of times. This rearrangement joins TRBV6-2 or TRBV6-3 to TRBJ2-1; the match to TRBD1 covers 7 bases. This CDR3 has 14 amino acids. Unmatched junction bases numbered 12, after V lost 10 bases and J lost 6 bases. Germline V CDR1 and CDR2: MNHEY, SVGEGT. DNA of the CDR3: TGTGCCATCCGCCCAGGGGGACGAATCAATGAGCAGTTCTTC. This gives the protein CAIRPGGRINEQFF.

This clone was counted many times. This sequence joins TRBV5-6 and TRBJ1-5; D remains unclear. Deletions cut 2 bases from V and 4 bases from J, with 10 bases between. Looked up from germline, CDR1 is SGHDT and CDR2 is YYEEEE. The CDR3 is 14 amino acids. CDR3 sequence (DNA): TGTGCCAGCAGCTTATGGGGTCGGAATCAGCCCCAGCATTTT. Its translation is CASSLWGRNQPQHF.

This clone was detected many times. V is TRBV30 and J is TRBJ2-1; 10 bases align to TRBD2. The CDR3 consists of 14 residues. V lost 3 bases, J lost 7 bases, and 6 bases stayed unmatched. Per the germline V gene, CDR1 is GTSNPN and CDR2 is SVGIG (reference sequence). CDR3 coding DNA: TGTGCCTGGAGAGAAGCGGGAGGGATTAATGAGCAGTTCTTC. It specifies CAWREAGGINEQFF.

This clone occurred many times. The V and J genes are TRBV7-3 and TRBJ2-1; D may be TRBD2 (5 bases). The CDR3 consists of 13 residues. V lost 5 bases and J lost 7, with 12 bases in between. The germline gives CDR1 SGHTA, CDR2 FQGTGA. The CDR3 sequence is CASSRGWGNEQFF. The CDR3 region has the DNA TGTGCCAGCAGCAGAGGGTGGGGAAATGAGCAGTTCTTC.

The sample holds many counts of this clone. The chain links TRBV20-1 to TRBJ1-5, with D perhaps TRBD1 (5 bases). The CDR3 is 13 residues long. Germline lookup yields CDR1 DFQATT and CDR2 SNEGSKA (reference sequence). Deletions cut 0 bases from V and 4 bases from J, with 7 bases between. The CDR3 protein is CSAREGGNQPQHF. DNA of the CDR3: TGCAGTGCTAGAGAGGGGGGAAATCAGCCCCAGCATTTT.

This clone is categorized as medium-sized (0.01 to 0.1%). The chain recombines TRBV19 with TRBJ1-2; possible D gene TRBD1, 5 bases. V was shortened by 4 bases and J by 8 bases, with 11 bases between the two germline ends. There are 12 residues in the CDR3. CDR1 and CDR2 (germline): LNHDA, SQIVND (reference sequence). DNA of the CDR3: TGTGCCAGTAGTAGCGCCGGGGCCGGCTACACCTTC. This translates into CASSSAGAGYTF.

This clone has only a few counts. The chain uses TRBV19 and TRBJ1-2; D not certain. The V gene's germline CDR1 is LNHDA and CDR2 SQIVND (reference sequence). With 3 bases removed from V and 6 bases from J, the gap between germline ends came to 5 bases. This CDR3 comprises 11 residues. CDR3 sequence: CASSIWDGYTF. Written as DNA, the CDR3 is TGTGCCAGTAGTATCTGGGATGGCTACACCTTC.

This clone was detected ten times or more. This rearrangement joins TRBV9 to TRBJ1-1; 7 bases line up with TRBD1. Germline CDR1 and CDR2: SGDLS and YYNGEE. The J segment lost 1 base and the V segment lost 4 bases, leaving 10 bases of the junction unmatched. The CDR3 length is 16 residues. CDR3 bases: TGTGCCAGCAGCCCCCAGTCCACAGGGGAGAACACTGAAGCTTTCTTT. It yields the protein CASSPQSTGENTEAFF.

In its sample, this clone was seen many times. V and J are TRBV29-1 and TRBJ2-3, with 7 nucleotides matching TRBD1. CDR1 is SQVTM, CDR2 ANQGSEA, per germline. The V and J ends lost 3 bases and 4 bases, in that order; junction bases with no gene match: 4. The CDR3 sequence is 13 residues long. The CDR3 sequence is CSVEDRTADTQYF. The CDR3 DNA is TGCAGCGTTGAGGACAGGACGGCAGATACGCAGTATTTT.

This clone has a count of ten or more. The chain uses TRBV5-1 and TRBJ2-3, with 12 bases fitting TRBD2. Germline trimming cut 4 bases from V and 0 bases from J; bases unmatched to any gene: 0. CDR1 and CDR2 (germline): SGHRS, YFSETQ. The CDR3 contains 15 residues. The CDR3 DNA follows: TGCGCCAGCAGCGGGACTAGCGGGAGCACAGATACGCAGTATTTT. Amino acid sequence: CASSGTSGSTDTQYF.

This clone was seen repeatedly, ten times or more. The chain is built from TRBV6-5 and TRBJ1-1; D ambiguous. There are 15 residues in the CDR3. The germline V gene has CDR1 MNHEY and CDR2 SVGAGI. The V end was cut by 0 bases, the J end by 0 bases, with 8 bases between. The CDR3 bases are TGTGCCAGCAGTTACTCGAGGATACTGAACACTGAAGCTTTCTTT. It translates to CASSYSRILNTEAFF.

This clone was detected a few times. CDR3 protein: CASHDSSYEQYF. The CDR3 DNA follows: TGTGCCAGCCACGACAGTTCCTACGAGCAGTACTTC. The chain employs TRBV2 and TRBJ2-7, with D possibly being TRBD1 (5 bases). Between the trimmed V and J ends, which lost 8 bases and 1 base, there was a span of 9 bases. The germline CDR1 and CDR2 sequences are SNHLY and FYNNEI. The CDR3 extends over 12 amino acids.

This clone showed up many times. A much larger clone differs from this one at a single base, so this may be a read error. The J gene is TRBJ1-1, the V gene TRBV18; D perhaps matches TRBD1 (5 bases). Trimming removed 2 bases at V and 1 base at J, with 8 bases between. The CDR3 consists of 14 residues. Germline loops: CDR1 KGHSH, CDR2 LQKENI. CDR3 sequence reads: CASSPYQGNTEAFF. The DNA of the CDR3 is TGTGCCAGCTCACCATACCAGGGGAACACTGAAGCTTTCTTT. Based on the CDR3 plus reference TRBV18 and TRBJ1-1, the full variable domain is NAGVMQNPRHLVRRRGQEARLRCSPMKGHSHVYWYRQLPEEGLKFMVYLQKENIIDESGMPKERFSAEFPKEGPSILRIQQVVRGDSAAYFCASSPYQGNTEAFFGQGTRLTVV.

In this sample, this clone turned up many times. This may be a read error: a much more frequent sequence differs by one nucleotide. The CDR3 end shows no conserved phenylalanine or tryptophan, and so a read error is likely. The rearrangement joins TRBV11-1 to TRBJ1-1, with D unclear. Trimming removed 8 bases from V and 7 bases from J, with 20 bases in between. From germline, CDR1 is SGHAT and CDR2 FQDESV (reference sequence). There are 14 residues in the CDR3. The CDR3 spells CASSLDPGAREAFL. DNA for the CDR3: TGTGCCAGCTCGCTAGATCCCGGAGCGCGTGAAGCTTTCCTT.

This clone was counted at least ten times. The chain is built from TRBV5-1 and TRBJ1-1; D gene unclear. The V gene's germline CDR1 is SGHRS and CDR2 YFSETQ. Trimming removed 0 bases from V and 1 base from J, with 10 bases in between. CDR3 size: 15 residues. The CDR3 nucleotides are TGCGCCAGCAGCTTGGTAAACTCATGGAACACTGAAGCTTTCTTT. This translates into CASSLVNSWNTEAFF.